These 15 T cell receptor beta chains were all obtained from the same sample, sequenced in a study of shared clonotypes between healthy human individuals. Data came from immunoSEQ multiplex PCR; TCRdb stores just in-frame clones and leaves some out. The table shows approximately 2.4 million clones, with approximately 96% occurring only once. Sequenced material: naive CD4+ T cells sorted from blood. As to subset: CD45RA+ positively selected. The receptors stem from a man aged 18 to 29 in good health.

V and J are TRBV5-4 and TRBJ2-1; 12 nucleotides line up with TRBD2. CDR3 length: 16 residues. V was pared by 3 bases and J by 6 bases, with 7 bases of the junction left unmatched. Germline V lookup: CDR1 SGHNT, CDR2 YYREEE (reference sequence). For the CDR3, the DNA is TGTGCCAGCAGCTCGGCCGGGACTAGCGGGTCCAATGAGCAGTTCTTC. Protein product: CASSSAGTSGSNEQFF.

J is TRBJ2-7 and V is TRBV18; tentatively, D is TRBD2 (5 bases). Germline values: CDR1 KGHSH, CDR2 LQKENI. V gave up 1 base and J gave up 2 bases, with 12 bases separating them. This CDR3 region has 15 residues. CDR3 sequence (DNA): TGTGCCAGCTCACCACTAGGACTGGCGACCTACGAGCAGTACTTC. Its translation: CASSPLGLATYEQYF.

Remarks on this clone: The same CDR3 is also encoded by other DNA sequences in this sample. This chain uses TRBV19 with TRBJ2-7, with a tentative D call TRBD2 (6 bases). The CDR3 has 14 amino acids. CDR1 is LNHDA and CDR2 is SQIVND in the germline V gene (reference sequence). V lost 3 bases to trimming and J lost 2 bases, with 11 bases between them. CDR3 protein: CASSIRGRAYEQYF. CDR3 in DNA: TGTGCCAGTAGTATTCGGGGGAGAGCCTACGAGCAGTACTTC.

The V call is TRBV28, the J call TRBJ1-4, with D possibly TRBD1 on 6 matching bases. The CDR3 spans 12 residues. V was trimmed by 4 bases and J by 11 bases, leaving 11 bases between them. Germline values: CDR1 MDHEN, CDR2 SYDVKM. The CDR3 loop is CASSSTTGKLFF. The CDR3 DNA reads TGTGCCAGCAGTTCTACGACAGGCAAACTGTTTTTT.

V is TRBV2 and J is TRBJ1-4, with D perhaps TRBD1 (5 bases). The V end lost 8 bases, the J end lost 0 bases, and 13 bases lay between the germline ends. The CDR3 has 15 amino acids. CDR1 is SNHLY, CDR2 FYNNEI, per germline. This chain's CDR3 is CASFGGFATNEKLFF. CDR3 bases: TGTGCCAGCTTCGGGGGATTTGCAACTAATGAAAAACTGTTTTTT.

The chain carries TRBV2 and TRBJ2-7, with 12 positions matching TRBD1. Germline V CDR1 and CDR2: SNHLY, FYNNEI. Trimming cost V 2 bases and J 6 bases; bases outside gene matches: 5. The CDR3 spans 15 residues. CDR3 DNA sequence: TGTGCCAGCAGTGAATCGGGACAGGGGGCGTTCGAGCAGTACTTC. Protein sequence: CASSESGQGAFEQYF.

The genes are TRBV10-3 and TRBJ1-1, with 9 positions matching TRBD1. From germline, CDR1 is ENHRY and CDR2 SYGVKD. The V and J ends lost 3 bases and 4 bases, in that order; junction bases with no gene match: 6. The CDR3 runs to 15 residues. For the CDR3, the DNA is TGTGCCATCAGTGATTTAGGACAGGGGTTCACTGAAGCTTTCTTT. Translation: CAISDLGQGFTEAFF.

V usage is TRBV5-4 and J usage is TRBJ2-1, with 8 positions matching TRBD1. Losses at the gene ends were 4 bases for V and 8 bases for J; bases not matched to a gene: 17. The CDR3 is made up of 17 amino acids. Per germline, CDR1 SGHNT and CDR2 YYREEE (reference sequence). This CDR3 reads CASSPDPTRGQGDEQFF. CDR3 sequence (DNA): TGTGCCAGCAGCCCCGACCCGACCCGCGGACAGGGCGATGAGCAGTTCTTC.

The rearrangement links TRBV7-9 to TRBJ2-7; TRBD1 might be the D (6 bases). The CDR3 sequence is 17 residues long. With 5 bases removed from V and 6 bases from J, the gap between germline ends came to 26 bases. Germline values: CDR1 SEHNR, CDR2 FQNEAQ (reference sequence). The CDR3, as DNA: TGTGCCAGCAGCACTTCCCCGTTTGGACAGACCCCAACCGAGCAGTACTTC. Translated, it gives CASSTSPFGQTPTEQYF. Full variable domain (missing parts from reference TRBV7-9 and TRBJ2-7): DTGVSQNPRHKITKRGQNVTFRCDPISEHNRLYWYRQTLGQGPEFLTYFQNEAQLEKSRLLSDRFSAERPKGSFSTLEIQRTEQGDSAMYLCASSTSPFGQTPTEQYFGPGTRLTVT.

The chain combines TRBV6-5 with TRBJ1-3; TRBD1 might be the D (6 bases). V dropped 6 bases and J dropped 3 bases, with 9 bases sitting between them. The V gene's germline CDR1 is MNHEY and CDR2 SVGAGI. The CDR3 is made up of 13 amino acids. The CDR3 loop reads CASSRGGGNTIYF. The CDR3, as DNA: TGTGCCAGCAGCAGAGGGGGTGGAAACACCATATATTTT.

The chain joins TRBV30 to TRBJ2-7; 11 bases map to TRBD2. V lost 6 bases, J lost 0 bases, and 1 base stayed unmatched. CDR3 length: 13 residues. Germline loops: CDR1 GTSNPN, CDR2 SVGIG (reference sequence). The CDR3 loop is CACTSGGSYEQYF. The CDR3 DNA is TGTGCCTGTACTAGCGGGGGCTCCTACGAGCAGTACTTC.

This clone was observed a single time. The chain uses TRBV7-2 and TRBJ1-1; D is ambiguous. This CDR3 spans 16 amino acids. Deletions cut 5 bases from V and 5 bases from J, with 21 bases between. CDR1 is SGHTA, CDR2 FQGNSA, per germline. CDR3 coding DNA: TGTGCCAGCAGCGCCGAAGCGATTGCAGTGGGGACTGAAGCTTTCTTT. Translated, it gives CASSAEAIAVGTEAFF.

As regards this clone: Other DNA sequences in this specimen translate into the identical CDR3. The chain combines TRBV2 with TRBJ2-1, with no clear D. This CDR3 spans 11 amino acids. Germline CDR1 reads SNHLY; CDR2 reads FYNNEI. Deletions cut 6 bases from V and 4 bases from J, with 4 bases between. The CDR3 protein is CASSTYNEQFF. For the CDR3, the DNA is TGTGCCAGCAGCACTTACAATGAGCAGTTCTTC. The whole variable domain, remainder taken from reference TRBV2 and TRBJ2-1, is EPEVTQTPSHQVTQMGQEVILRCVPISNHLYFYWYRQILGQKVEFLVSFYNNEISEKSEIFDDQFSVERPDGSNFTLKIRSTKLEDSAMYFCASSTYNEQFFGPGTRLTVL.

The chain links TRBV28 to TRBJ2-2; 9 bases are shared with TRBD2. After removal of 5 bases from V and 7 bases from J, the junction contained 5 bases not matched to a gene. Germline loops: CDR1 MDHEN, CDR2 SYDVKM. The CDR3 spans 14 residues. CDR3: CASSASGVNGELFF. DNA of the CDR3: TGTGCCAGCAGTGCTAGCGGGGTGAACGGGGAGCTGTTTTTT.

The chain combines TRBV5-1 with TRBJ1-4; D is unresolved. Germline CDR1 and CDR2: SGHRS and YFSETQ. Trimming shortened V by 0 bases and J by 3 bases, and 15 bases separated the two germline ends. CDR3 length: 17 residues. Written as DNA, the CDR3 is TGCGCCAGCAGCTTGGACGGGAGTTCCATATCTAATGAAAAACTGTTTTTT. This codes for CASSLDGSSISNEKLFF.